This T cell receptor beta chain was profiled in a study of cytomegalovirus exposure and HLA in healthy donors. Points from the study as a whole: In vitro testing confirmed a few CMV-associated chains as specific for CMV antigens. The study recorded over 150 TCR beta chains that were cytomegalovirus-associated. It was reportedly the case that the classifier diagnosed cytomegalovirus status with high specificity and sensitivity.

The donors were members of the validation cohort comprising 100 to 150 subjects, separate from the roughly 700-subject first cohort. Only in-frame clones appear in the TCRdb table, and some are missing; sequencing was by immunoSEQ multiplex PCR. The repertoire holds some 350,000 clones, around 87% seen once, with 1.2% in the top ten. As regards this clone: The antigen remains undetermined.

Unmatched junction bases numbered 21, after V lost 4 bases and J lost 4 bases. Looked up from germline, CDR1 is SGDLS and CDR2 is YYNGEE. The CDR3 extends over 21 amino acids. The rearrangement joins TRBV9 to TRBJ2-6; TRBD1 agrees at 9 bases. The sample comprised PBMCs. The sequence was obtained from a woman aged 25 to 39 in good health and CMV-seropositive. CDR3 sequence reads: CASSPIHPGTGQVSGANVLTF. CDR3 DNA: TGTGCCAGCAGCCCAATACACCCTGGGACAGGGCAAGTTTCCGGGGCCAACGTCCTGACTTTC. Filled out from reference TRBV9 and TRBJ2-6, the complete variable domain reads DSGVTQTPKHLITATGQRVTLRCSPRSGDLSVYWYQQSLDQGLQFLIQYYNGEERAKGNILERFSAQQFPDLHSELNLSSLELGDSALYFCASSPIHPGTGQVSGANVLTFGAGSRLTVL.